Sequencing of this T cell receptor (beta chain) was carried out in a study of T cell responses to AZD1222 COVID-19 vaccine. General observations from the study: Repertoire samples came only from after the peak T cell response. Compared with day 0, the breadth and depth of the Spike-specific TCR repertoire rose significantly after two doses of AZD1222. Donors, mostly white British, included more females; clonal diversity was possibly underestimated.

Analysis merged second doses at about 4 or about 12 weeks. This CDR3 has 16 residues. V was trimmed by 2 bases and J by 1 base, leaving 12 bases between them. The germline V gene has CDR1 SGDLS and CDR2 YYNGEE. Regarding this clone: The antigen is unknown.

Here immunoSEQ multiplex PCR was the method, and the copy in TCRdb shows in-frame clones only, minus some. The sample contains roughly 100,000 clones, about nine tenths of which appear only once. The sequence derives from an adult who received the AZD1222 COVID-19 vaccine. The rearrangement links TRBV9 to TRBJ2-2, with a weak D call TRBD1 (5 bases). Sequencing was performed on peripheral blood, taken 28 days after the second AZD1222 dose. The DNA of the CDR3 is TGTGCCAGCAGCGTCAGGGTAGGGATGAACACCGGGGAGCTGTTTTTT. Encoded protein: CASSVRVGMNTGELFF.